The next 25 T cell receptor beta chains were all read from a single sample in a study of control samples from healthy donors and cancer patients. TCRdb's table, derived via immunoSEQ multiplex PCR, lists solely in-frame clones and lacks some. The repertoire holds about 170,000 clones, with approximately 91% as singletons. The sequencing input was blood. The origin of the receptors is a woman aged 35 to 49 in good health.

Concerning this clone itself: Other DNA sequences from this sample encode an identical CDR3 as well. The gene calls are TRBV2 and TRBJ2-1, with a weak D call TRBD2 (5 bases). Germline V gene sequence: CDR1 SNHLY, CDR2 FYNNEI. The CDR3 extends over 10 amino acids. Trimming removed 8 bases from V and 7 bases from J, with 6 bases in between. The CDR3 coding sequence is TGTGCCAGCGGCGGGAATGAGCAGTTCTTC. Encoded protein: CASGGNEQFF. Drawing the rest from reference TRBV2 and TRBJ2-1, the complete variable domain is EPEVTQTPSHQVTQMGQEVILRCVPISNHLYFYWYRQILGQKVEFLVSFYNNEISEKSEIFDDQFSVERPDGSNFTLKIRSTKLEDSAMYFCASGGNEQFFGPGTRLTVL.

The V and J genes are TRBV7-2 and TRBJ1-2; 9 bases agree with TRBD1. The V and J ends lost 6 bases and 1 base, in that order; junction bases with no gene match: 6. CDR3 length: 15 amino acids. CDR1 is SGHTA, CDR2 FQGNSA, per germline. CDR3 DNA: TGTGCCAGCAGACGAGACAGGGGGTATAACTATGGCTACACCTTC. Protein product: CASRRDRGYNYGYTF.

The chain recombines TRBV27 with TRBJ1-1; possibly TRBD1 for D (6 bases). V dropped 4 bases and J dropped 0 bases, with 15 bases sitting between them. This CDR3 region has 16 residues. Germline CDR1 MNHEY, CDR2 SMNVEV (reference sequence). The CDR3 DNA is TGTGCCAGCAGTTCCCGGACAGAAGCTTTGAACACTGAAGCTTTCTTT. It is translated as CASSSRTEALNTEAFF.

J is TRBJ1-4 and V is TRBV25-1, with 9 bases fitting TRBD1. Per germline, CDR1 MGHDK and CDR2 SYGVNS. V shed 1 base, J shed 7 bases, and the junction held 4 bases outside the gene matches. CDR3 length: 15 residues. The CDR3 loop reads CASSESGTGTEKLFF. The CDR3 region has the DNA TGTGCCAGCAGTGAATCGGGGACAGGGACTGAAAAACTGTTTTTT.

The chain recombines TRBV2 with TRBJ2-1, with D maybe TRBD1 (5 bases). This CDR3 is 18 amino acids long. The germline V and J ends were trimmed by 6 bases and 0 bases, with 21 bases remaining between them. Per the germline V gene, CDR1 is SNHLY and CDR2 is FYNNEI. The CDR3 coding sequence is TGTGCCAGCAGGCCTAAGAGATCGACAGCGAGCTCCTACAATGAGCAGTTCTTC. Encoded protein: CASRPKRSTASSYNEQFF.

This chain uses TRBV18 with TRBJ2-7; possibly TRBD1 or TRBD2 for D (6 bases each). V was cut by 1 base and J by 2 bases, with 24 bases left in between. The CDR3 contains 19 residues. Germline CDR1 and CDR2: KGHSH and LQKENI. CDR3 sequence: CASSPLGRGVLVAPYEQYF. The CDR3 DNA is TGTGCCAGCTCACCACTAGGAAGGGGGGTACTAGTGGCCCCCTACGAGCAGTACTTC.

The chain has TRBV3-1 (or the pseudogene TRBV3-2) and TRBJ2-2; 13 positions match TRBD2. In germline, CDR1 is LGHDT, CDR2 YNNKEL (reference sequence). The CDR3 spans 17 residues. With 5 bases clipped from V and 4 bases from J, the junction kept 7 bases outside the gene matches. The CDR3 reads CASSEELAGGLTGELFF. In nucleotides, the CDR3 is TGTGCCAGCAGCGAGGAACTAGCGGGGGGGCTCACCGGGGAGCTGTTTTTT.

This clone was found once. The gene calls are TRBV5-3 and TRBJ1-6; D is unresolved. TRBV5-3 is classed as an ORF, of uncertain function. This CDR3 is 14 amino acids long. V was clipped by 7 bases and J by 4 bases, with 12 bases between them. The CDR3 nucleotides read TGTGCCAGAGGGATCCCTAATTATAATTCACCCCTCCACTTT. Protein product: CARGIPNYNSPLHF.

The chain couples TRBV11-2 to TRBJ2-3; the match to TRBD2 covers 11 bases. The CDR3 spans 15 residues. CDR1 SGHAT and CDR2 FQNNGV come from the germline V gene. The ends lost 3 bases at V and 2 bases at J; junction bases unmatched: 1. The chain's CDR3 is CASSFSGGATDTQYF. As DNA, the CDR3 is TGTGCCAGCAGCTTTAGCGGGGGGGCCACAGATACGCAGTATTTT.

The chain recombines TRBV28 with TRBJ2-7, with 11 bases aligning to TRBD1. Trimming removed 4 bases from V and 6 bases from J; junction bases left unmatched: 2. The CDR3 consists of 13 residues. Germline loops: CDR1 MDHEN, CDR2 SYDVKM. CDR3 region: CASSWGQGGEQYF. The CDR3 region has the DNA TGTGCCAGCAGTTGGGGACAGGGGGGCGAGCAGTACTTC.

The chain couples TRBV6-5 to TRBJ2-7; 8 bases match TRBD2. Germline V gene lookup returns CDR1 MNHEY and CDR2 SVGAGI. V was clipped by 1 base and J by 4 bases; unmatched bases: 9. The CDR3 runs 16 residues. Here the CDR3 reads CASSYFAGGEFYEQYF. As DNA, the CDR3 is TGTGCCAGCAGTTACTTCGCCGGGGGGGAGTTTTACGAGCAGTACTTC.

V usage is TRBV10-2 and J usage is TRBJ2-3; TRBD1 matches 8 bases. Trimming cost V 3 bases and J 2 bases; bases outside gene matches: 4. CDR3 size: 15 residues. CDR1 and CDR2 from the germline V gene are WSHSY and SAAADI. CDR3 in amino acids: CASSDSGGITDTQYF. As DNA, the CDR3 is TGCGCCAGCAGTGATTCAGGGGGCATCACAGATACGCAGTATTTT.

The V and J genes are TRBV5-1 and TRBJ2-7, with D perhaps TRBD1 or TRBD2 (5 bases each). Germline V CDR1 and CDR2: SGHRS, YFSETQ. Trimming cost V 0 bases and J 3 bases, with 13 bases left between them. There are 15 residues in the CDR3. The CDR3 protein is CASSLGPGPNYEQYF. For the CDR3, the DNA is TGCGCCAGCAGCTTGGGTCCGGGACCGAACTACGAGCAGTACTTC.

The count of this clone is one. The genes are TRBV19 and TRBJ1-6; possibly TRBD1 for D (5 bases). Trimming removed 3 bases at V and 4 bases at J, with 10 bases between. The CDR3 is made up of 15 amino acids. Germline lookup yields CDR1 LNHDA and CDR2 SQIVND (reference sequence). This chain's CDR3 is CASSMGRGYNSPLHF. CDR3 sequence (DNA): TGTGCCAGTAGTATGGGGCGGGGGTATAATTCACCCCTCCACTTT.

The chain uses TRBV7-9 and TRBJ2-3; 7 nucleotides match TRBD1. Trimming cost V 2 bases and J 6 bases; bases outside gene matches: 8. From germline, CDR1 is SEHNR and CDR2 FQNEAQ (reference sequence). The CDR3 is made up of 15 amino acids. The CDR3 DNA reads TGTGCCAGCAGCTTAAGAGGGGGCATTGTGGATACGCAGTATTTT. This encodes CASSLRGGIVDTQYF. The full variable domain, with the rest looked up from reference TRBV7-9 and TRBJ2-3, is DTGVSQNPRHKITKRGQNVTFRCDPISEHNRLYWYRQTLGQGPEFLTYFQNEAQLEKSRLLSDRFSAERPKGSFSTLEIQRTEQGDSAMYLCASSLRGGIVDTQYFGPGTRLTVL.

The CDR3 loop is CASSPSLGGTDTQYF. CDR3 bases: TGTGCCAGCAGCCCGAGTTTGGGAGGGACAGATACGCAGTATTTT. The chain employs TRBV9 and TRBJ2-3; 7 nucleotides line up with TRBD2. V lost 4 bases, J lost 3 bases, and 8 bases stayed unmatched. The germline gives CDR1 SGDLS, CDR2 YYNGEE. This CDR3 is built from 15 residues.

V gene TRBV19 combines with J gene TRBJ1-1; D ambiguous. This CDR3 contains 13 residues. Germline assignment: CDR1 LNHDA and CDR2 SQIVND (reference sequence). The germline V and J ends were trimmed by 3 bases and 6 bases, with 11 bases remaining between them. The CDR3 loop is CASSIPPAAEAFF. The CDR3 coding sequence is TGTGCCAGTAGTATTCCACCGGCAGCTGAAGCTTTCTTT.

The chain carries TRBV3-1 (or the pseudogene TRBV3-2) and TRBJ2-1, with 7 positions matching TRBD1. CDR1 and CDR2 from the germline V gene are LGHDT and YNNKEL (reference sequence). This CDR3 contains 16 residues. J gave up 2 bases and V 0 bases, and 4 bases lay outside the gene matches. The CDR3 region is CASSQDRGGAYNEQFF. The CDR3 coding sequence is TGTGCCAGCAGCCAAGACCGAGGGGGCGCCTACAATGAGCAGTTCTTC.

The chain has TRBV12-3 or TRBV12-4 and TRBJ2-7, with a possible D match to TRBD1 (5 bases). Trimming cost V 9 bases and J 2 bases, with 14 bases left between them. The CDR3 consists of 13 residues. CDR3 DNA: TGTGCCAGTTCTCGACAGACCACCTACGAGCAGTACTTC. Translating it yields CASSRQTTYEQYF.

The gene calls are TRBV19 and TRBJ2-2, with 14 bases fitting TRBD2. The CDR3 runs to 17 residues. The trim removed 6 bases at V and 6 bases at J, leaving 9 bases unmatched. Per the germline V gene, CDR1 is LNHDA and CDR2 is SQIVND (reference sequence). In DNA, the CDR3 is TGTGCCAGTAGACCGAGGACTAGCGGGGGGCTCTCCGGGGAGCTGTTTTTT. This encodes CASRPRTSGGLSGELFF. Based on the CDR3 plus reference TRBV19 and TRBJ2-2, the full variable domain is DGGITQSPKYLFRKEGQNVTLSCEQNLNHDAMYWYRQDPGQGLRLIYYSQIVNDFQKGDIAEGYSVSREKKESFPLTVTSAQKNPTAFYLCASRPRTSGGLSGELFFGEGSRLTVL.

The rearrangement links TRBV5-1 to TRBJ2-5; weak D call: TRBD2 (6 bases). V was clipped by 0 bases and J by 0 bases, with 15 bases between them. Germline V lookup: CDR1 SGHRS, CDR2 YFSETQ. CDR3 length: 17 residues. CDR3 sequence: CASSLGVAVTYQETQYF. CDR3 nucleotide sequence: TGCGCCAGCAGCTTGGGTGTAGCGGTGACGTACCAAGAGACCCAGTACTTC.

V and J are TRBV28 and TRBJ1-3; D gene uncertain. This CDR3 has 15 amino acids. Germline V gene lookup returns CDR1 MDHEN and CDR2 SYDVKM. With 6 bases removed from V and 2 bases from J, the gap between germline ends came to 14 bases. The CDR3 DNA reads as TGTGCCAGCAGGAACCTCGGGGTTGCTGGAAACACCATATATTTT. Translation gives CASRNLGVAGNTIYF.

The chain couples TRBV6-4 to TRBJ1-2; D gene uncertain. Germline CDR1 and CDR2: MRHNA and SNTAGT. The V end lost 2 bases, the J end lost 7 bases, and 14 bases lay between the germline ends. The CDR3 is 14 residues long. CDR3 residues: CASSDRPGLGGYTF. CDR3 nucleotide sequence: TGTGCCAGCAGTGACAGGCCTGGTTTAGGTGGCTACACCTTC.

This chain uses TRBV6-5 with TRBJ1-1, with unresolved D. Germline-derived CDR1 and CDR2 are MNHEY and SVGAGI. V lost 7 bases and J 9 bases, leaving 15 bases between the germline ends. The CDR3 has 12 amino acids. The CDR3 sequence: CASTAAGSQAFF. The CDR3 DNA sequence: TGTGCCAGCACCGCCGCCGGGTCCCAAGCTTTCTTT.

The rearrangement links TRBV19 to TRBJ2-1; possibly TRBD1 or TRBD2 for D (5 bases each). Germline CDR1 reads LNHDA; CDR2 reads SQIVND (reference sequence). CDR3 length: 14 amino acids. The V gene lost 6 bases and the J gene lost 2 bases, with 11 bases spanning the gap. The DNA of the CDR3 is TGTGCCAGTAGCTTGGGACGGACCTACAATGAGCAGTTCTTC. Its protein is CASSLGRTYNEQFF.